This T cell receptor beta chain derives from a study of blood T cell repertoires in COVID-19. This clone has a single count. From germline, CDR1 is SGHAT and CDR2 FQNNGV. V was trimmed by 0 bases and J by 6 bases, leaving 12 bases between them. The CDR3 contains 14 residues. The method was immunoSEQ multiplex PCR; TCRdb's version includes in-frame clones alone and lacks a portion of them. In the table there are roughly 200,000 clones, approximately 89% of which are singletons. Living in about two dozen US areas, the participants were between roughly 18 and 89 years of age. Participant-reported clinical history was the basis for cohort assignment. Donors in Cohort 3 counted as recovered after two negative PCRs, clearance, or symptom resolution.

The rearrangement uses TRBV11-2 and TRBJ2-7; D is unclear. The sequencing input was PBMCs or T cells enriched from blood (not recorded which). This TCR was sampled from a man aged 40-49 years who had recovered from COVID-19. CDR3: CASSLEVPAAEQYF. CDR3 DNA sequence: TGTGCCAGCAGCTTAGAGGTCCCCGCGGCCGAGCAGTACTTC.